This T cell receptor (beta chain) stems from a study of T-cell memory formation after mild COVID-19. The wider study: The two donors had largely donor-specific TCR clusters.

The CDR3 is made up of 18 amino acids. CDR1 and CDR2 (germline): SEHNR, FQNEAQ (reference sequence). J lost 2 bases, V lost 7 bases, and 18 bases had no gene match. This clonotype was seen repeatedly, ten times or more. In TCRdb, the 5' RACE reads were re-called with MiXCR into one record per CDR3 protein. In the table there are about 560,000 distinct CDR3 sequences, approximately 15% of which are singletons. The sequence was collected from an adult woman who had mild COVID-19 (a few samples of this study predate the infection). Cell type and time point are not known. The genes are TRBV7-9 and TRBJ2-5; 8 bases agree with TRBD1. The material sequenced was PBMCs or a T cell subset sorted from them (not recorded which). This chain's CDR3 is CASTRGPGTGAVQETQYF. The CDR3 coding sequence is TGTGCCAGCACCCGGGGACCGGGGACAGGAGCCGTACAAGAGACCCAGTACTTC.